This T cell receptor (beta chain) derives from a study of technical replicates of blood from a few donors. Some clones are missing from TCRdb's copy, which holds only in-frame ones; the method was immunoSEQ multiplex PCR. The sample has some 74,000 clones; 80% to 95% are singletons. The specimen was T cells isolated from PBMCs. This receptor was taken from a human donor in good health.

CDR3 sequence (DNA): TGTGCCAGCAGACCGGGACAGGGGGTTCAAGAGACCCAGTACTTC. Amino acids: CASRPGQGVQETQYF. The J gene is TRBJ2-5, the V gene TRBV27, with 11 bases identical to TRBD1. Germline CDR1 is MNHEY and CDR2 is SMNVEV (reference sequence). The V segment lost 6 bases and the J segment 2 bases; nucleotides outside the gene matches: 5. This CDR3 is 15 amino acids long.